The present T cell receptor beta chain was sequenced within a study of blood T cell repertoires in COVID-19. Overall study: Specimens from acute and convalescent COVID-19 originated in the United States, Italy and Spain.

As processed by the authors: Reference gene primers were amplified, and this amplification served to estimate nucleated cell counts. The data were produced by immunoSEQ multiplex PCR, yet TCRdb's version contains in-frame clones alone and is incomplete. From that table come the V and J calls and clone size; the DNA was used to work out D and trimming. The profile shows roughly 60,000 clones, roughly three quarters of them singletons. CDR1 is MDHEN, CDR2 SYDVKM, per germline. The CDR3 consists of 14 residues. The ends were cut back, 3 bases at V and 10 bases at J, with 13 bases in the middle. This clone showed up just once.

The chain carries TRBV28 and TRBJ1-6; D is possibly TRBD1 (5 bases). Sequencing was carried out using peripheral blood. The sequence came from a human donor in a cohort sampled during active COVID-19. The CDR3 is CASSLGGGDSPLHF. The CDR3 region has the DNA TGTGCCAGCAGTTTGGGGGGGGGTGACTCACCCCTCCACTTT. The complete variable domain, with remaining parts taken from reference TRBV28 and TRBJ1-6, reads DVKVTQSSRYLVKRTGEKVFLECVQDMDHENMFWYRQDPGLGLRLIYFSYDVKMKEKGDIPEGYSVSREKKERFSLILESASTNQTSMYLCASSLGGGDSPLHFGNGTRLTVT.